The TCR beta chain described here comes from a study of shared clonotypes between healthy human individuals. The study's findings and limits: Generation probabilities of non-shared clonotypes were lower (relative to those shared by all four donors).

In the original analysis: Quality scores were absent from the junction-only immunoSEQ sequences, so filtering differed. Using immunoSEQ multiplex PCR, the repertoire was profiled, and TCRdb retains in-frame clones only, with some absent. V, J and clone size derive from that table, while D and trimming were established from the DNA sequence. The table includes hundreds of thousands of clones, around 90% detected once. CD45RO negativity and positive selection for CCR7 defined naive CD8 cells, a population that excluded terminally differentiated effector memory CD45RA+ cells. Comments on this clone: Its antigen is unidentified. The identical CDR3 is also encoded by other nucleotide sequences in the sample.

The germline V gene has CDR1 SEHNR and CDR2 FQNEAQ (reference sequence). With 1 base removed from V and 5 bases from J, the gap between germline ends came to 8 bases. The CDR3 consists of 13 residues. The TCR originated in a man aged 30 to 45 in good health. Sequencing was carried out using naive CD8+ T cells sorted from blood. The chain carries TRBV7-9 and TRBJ2-5; D gene uncertain. In DNA form, the CDR3 reads TGTGCCAGCAGCTTAGATAGTGGGGAGACCCAGTACTTC. Translated: CASSLDSGETQYF.